These 19 T cell receptor beta chains were all obtained from the same sample, sequenced in a study of somatic mutations in cytotoxic T cells in rheumatoid arthritis. Libraries were prepared by immunoSEQ multiplex PCR; TCRdb keeps only in-frame clonotypes and omits some of them. Here the sample spans about 13,000 clones, 78% being singletons. Sequenced: CD8+ T cells sorted from blood. The receptor source for this set is an adult with rheumatoid arthritis.

This chain connects TRBV11-2 to TRBJ2-1, with 12 bases fitting TRBD2. Trimming at V came to 5 bases and at J to 5 bases, leaving 4 bases not matched to a gene. The length of the CDR3 is 15 residues. Germline-derived CDR1 and CDR2 are SGHAT and FQNNGV. Written as DNA, the CDR3 is TGTGCCAGCAGCCAGACTAGCGGGAGTCACAATGAGCAGTTCTTC. Protein: CASSQTSGSHNEQFF.

The chain links TRBV27 to TRBJ1-1; no clear D. CDR1 is MNHEY, CDR2 SMNVEV, per germline (reference sequence). CDR3 size: 13 residues. Trimming pared 2 bases from V and 1 base from J, leaving 5 bases between. The CDR3 spells CASSLGQNTEAFF. The CDR3 coding sequence is TGTGCCAGCAGTTTAGGGCAGAACACTGAAGCTTTCTTT.

This sequence joins TRBV19 and TRBJ2-7; 8 nucleotides match TRBD2. V trimming: 7 bases; J trimming: 7 bases; junction bases outside the gene matches: 9. The CDR3 runs to 13 residues. Germline loops: CDR1 LNHDA, CDR2 SQIVND (reference sequence). This CDR3 reads CASTTSAGREQYF. As DNA, the CDR3 is TGTGCCAGTACGACTAGCGCGGGAAGGGAGCAGTACTTC. Combining the CDR3 with reference TRBV19 and TRBJ2-7 gives the whole variable domain DGGITQSPKYLFRKEGQNVTLSCEQNLNHDAMYWYRQDPGQGLRLIYYSQIVNDFQKGDIAEGYSVSREKKESFPLTVTSAQKNPTAFYLCASTTSAGREQYFGPGTRLTVT.

The genes are TRBV28 and TRBJ1-2, with D hard to call. The CDR3 totals 13 residues. CDR1 is MDHEN and CDR2 is SYDVKM in the germline V gene. The V end was cut by 4 bases, the J end by 6 bases, with 12 bases between. The CDR3 coding sequence is TGTGCCAGCAGTTCTGATCCAGGAAATGGCTACACCTTC. Its protein is CASSSDPGNGYTF.

The J gene is TRBJ2-3, the V gene TRBV5-4; D possibly corresponds to TRBD1 (9 bases). The germline V and J ends were trimmed by 4 bases and 4 bases, with 22 bases remaining between them. The CDR3 has 17 amino acids. Per the germline V gene, CDR1 is SGHNT and CDR2 is YYREEE (reference sequence). The CDR3 DNA reads as TGTGCCAGCAGCCCCCGGGGGGGGACAGGGCTAGCAGATACGCAGTATTTT. Translation gives CASSPRGGTGLADTQYF. Filled out from reference TRBV5-4 and TRBJ2-3, the complete variable domain reads ETGVTQSPTHLIKTRGQQVTLRCSSQSGHNTVSWYQQALGQGPQFIFQYYREEENGRGNFPPRFSGLQFPNYSSELNVNALELDDSALYLCASSPRGGTGLADTQYFGPGTRLTVL.

This chain links TRBV2 with TRBJ2-1; weak D call: TRBD1 (5 bases). CDR3 length equals 14 residues. Trimming shortened V by 1 base and J by 8 bases, and 12 bases separated the two germline ends. Germline CDR1 is SNHLY and CDR2 is FYNNEI. The CDR3 DNA reads TGTGCCAGCAGTGAAGGCCAGGGTTTCGATGAGCAGTTCTTC. This codes for CASSEGQGFDEQFF.

This clone was picked up one time. The chain links TRBV7-9 to TRBJ2-2, with D unresolved. Looked up from germline, CDR1 is SEHNR and CDR2 is FQNEAQ (reference sequence). Trimming removed 5 bases at V and 5 bases at J, with 12 bases between. The CDR3 covers 14 residues. The CDR3 DNA follows: TGTGCCAGCAGCCCACCCTTGGGGACCGGGGAGCTGTTTTTT. It yields the protein CASSPPLGTGELFF.

This clone ranks as medium-sized. This chain links TRBV4-2 with TRBJ2-1; TRBD2 aligns across 12 bases. The V and J ends lost 0 bases and 6 bases, in that order; junction bases with no gene match: 0. The germline gives CDR1 LGHNA, CDR2 YNFKEQ. The CDR3 extends over 15 amino acids. CDR3 nucleotides: TGTGCCAGCAGCCAAGAGACTAGCGGGAGCAATGAGCAGTTCTTC. It translates to CASSQETSGSNEQFF.

This clone was counted only a few times. This chain links TRBV2 with TRBJ2-7; D is uncertain. The ends were cut back, 2 bases at V and 12 bases at J, with 14 bases in the middle. Per the germline V gene, CDR1 is SNHLY and CDR2 is FYNNEI. The CDR3 runs to 12 residues. The CDR3 DNA reads TGTGCCAGCAGTGAATTTCCCAGGCGGTTGTACTTC. This sequence encodes CASSEFPRRLYF.

The chain has TRBV2 and TRBJ2-1; no firm D call. V lost 7 bases and J 6 bases, leaving 7 bases between the germline ends. This CDR3 contains 11 residues. Germline assignment: CDR1 SNHLY and CDR2 FYNNEI. The CDR3 here is CASKDVNEQFF. The DNA for the CDR3 is TGTGCCAGCAAGGACGTCAATGAGCAGTTCTTC. The full variable domain, completed using reference TRBV2 and TRBJ2-1, is EPEVTQTPSHQVTQMGQEVILRCVPISNHLYFYWYRQILGQKVEFLVSFYNNEISEKSEIFDDQFSVERPDGSNFTLKIRSTKLEDSAMYFCASKDVNEQFFGPGTRLTVL.

The V call is TRBV9, the J call TRBJ2-1; 8 bases agree with TRBD1. Trimming at V came to 4 bases and at J to 15 bases, leaving 9 bases not matched to a gene. This CDR3 region has 12 residues. The germline V gene has CDR1 SGDLS and CDR2 YYNGEE. CDR3 DNA: TGTGCCAGCAGCTCGACAGGGGTGGAACGGTTCTTC. It specifies CASSSTGVERFF.

The chain couples TRBV9 to TRBJ2-7, with TRBD1 matching over 7 bases. The CDR3 contains 14 residues. V was pared by 3 bases and J by 2 bases, with 5 bases of the junction left unmatched. In germline, CDR1 is SGDLS, CDR2 YYNGEE. CDR3 protein: CASSEGDSAYEQYF. The CDR3 nucleotides are TGTGCCAGCAGCGAGGGGGACAGCGCCTACGAGCAGTACTTC. The whole variable domain, remainder taken from reference TRBV9 and TRBJ2-7, is DSGVTQTPKHLITATGQRVTLRCSPRSGDLSVYWYQQSLDQGLQFLIQYYNGEERAKGNILERFSAQQFPDLHSELNLSSLELGDSALYFCASSEGDSAYEQYFGPGTRLTVT.

The chain uses TRBV28 and TRBJ2-2, with D tentatively TRBD1 (6 bases). V gave up 6 bases and J gave up 7 bases, with 21 bases separating them. Germline V gene lookup returns CDR1 MDHEN and CDR2 SYDVKM. This CDR3 spans 16 amino acids. The CDR3 DNA is TGTGCCAGCAGCCCCCTACAGGGCGCGGCTGGCGGGGAGCTGTTTTTT. Residues: CASSPLQGAAGGELFF. Full variable domain (missing parts from reference TRBV28 and TRBJ2-2): DVKVTQSSRYLVKRTGEKVFLECVQDMDHENMFWYRQDPGLGLRLIYFSYDVKMKEKGDIPEGYSVSREKKERFSLILESASTNQTSMYLCASSPLQGAAGGELFFGEGSRLTVL.

The chain has TRBV28 and TRBJ1-2; D is unresolved. The CDR3 loop spans 14 amino acids. Trimming removed 3 bases from V and 6 bases from J, with 14 bases in between. Germline V lookup: CDR1 MDHEN, CDR2 SYDVKM. The CDR3 protein is CASSFAVTNDGYTF. The DNA of the CDR3 is TGTGCCAGCAGTTTCGCGGTCACGAATGATGGCTACACCTTC.

This clone was found a few times. CDR3 residues: CASSQTPGQGFSGANVLTF. CDR3 in DNA: TGTGCCAGCAGCCAGACCCCGGGACAGGGATTCTCTGGGGCCAACGTCCTGACTTTC. The chain joins TRBV27 to TRBJ2-6; TRBD1 matches 9 bases. The junction had 12 bases not matched to a gene; V was cut back by 6 bases and J by 0 bases. CDR3 length: 19 residues. Germline CDR1 MNHEY, CDR2 SMNVEV (reference sequence).

The rearrangement links TRBV6-1 to TRBJ2-1; 9 bases are a match to TRBD2. Losses at the gene ends were 4 bases for V and 10 bases for J; bases not matched to a gene: 11. The CDR3 has 15 residues. Looked up from germline, CDR1 is MNHNS and CDR2 is SASEGT. The chain's CDR3 is CASSVLGGRAGEQFF. The CDR3 region has the DNA TGTGCCAGCAGTGTACTGGGCGGGAGGGCCGGGGAGCAGTTCTTC.

The chain has TRBV7-9 and TRBJ1-2, with TRBD1 as a possible D gene (6 bases). CDR1 is SEHNR, CDR2 FQNEAQ, per germline (reference sequence). V lost 5 bases, J lost 13 bases, and 17 bases lay in between. This CDR3 is built from 12 residues. CDR3 loop: CASSADSPAGTF. The CDR3 DNA is TGTGCCAGCAGCGCGGACAGTCCGGCGGGCACCTTC.

This chain uses TRBV9 with TRBJ1-4, with a weak D call TRBD1 (6 bases). The V end was cut by 4 bases, the J end by 5 bases, with 15 bases between. Germline CDR1 reads SGDLS; CDR2 reads YYNGEE. The CDR3 runs to 15 residues. CDR3 bases: TGTGCCAGCAGCCCGATGGACAGCTTGAATGAAAAACTGTTTTTT. Amino acids: CASSPMDSLNEKLFF.

This chain connects TRBV5-6 to TRBJ1-1; D is possibly TRBD1 (6 bases). CDR1 is SGHDT, CDR2 YYEEEE, per germline. Trimming left V 2 bases short and J 0 bases short, with 11 bases between. The CDR3 spans 15 residues. The CDR3: CASSLAGHLNTEAFF. As DNA, the CDR3 is TGTGCCAGCAGCTTAGCGGGACACTTGAACACTGAAGCTTTCTTT.